Given below is one TCR beta chain in context. How the authors handled the data: From reference gene primer amplification, estimates of nucleated cell counts were derived. Measured with immunoSEQ multiplex PCR; TCRdb has only the in-frame clones, and not every one. V, J and clone size reflect that table, while D and trimming were determined from the DNA. The data contain under 200,000 clones, 70% to 85% of them singletons. Ages ranged from about 18 to 89 years, with residence in about 23 US areas. The data derive from a study of blood T cell repertoires in COVID-19. The overall study: Spain, Italy and the United States supplied samples that represented acute and convalescent COVID-19. The analysed material was cDNA or gDNA that came from T cells, B-cell-depleted T cells, or PBMCs.

The CDR3 totals 14 residues. V lost 5 bases and J lost 5, with 15 bases in between. CDR1 and CDR2 from the germline V gene are LNHDA and SQIVND (reference sequence). J is TRBJ2-5 and V is TRBV19, with D possibly being TRBD2 (6 bases). This clonotype was sampled from a woman aged 55-69 years with acute COVID-19. The sample comprised PBMCs or T cells enriched from blood (not recorded which). The CDR3 DNA sequence: TGTGCCAGTAGTCGCCAGGGAGGACGGGAGACCCAGTACTTC. Protein: CASSRQGGRETQYF.